This TCR beta chain was recorded in a study of blood T cell repertoires in COVID-19. Study overall: Samples representing acute and convalescent COVID-19 were sourced from the United States, Italy and Spain. The analysed material was cDNA or gDNA that came from T cells, B-cell-depleted T cells, or PBMCs.

Study processing details: Reference gene primer amplification gave estimated nucleated cell counts. The repertoire was sequenced with immunoSEQ multiplex PCR; TCRdb's copy has only in-frame clones and lacks some. V and J calls plus clone size are reproduced from that table; the DNA served to infer D and trimming. The sample contains about 54,000 clones, about nine tenths of which appear only once. Germline CDR1 MNHEY, CDR2 SVGAGI. CDR3 length: 15 amino acids. Trimming at V came to 6 bases and at J to 0 bases, leaving 4 bases not matched to a gene. V is TRBV6-5 and J is TRBJ2-2; 7 bases agree with TRBD1. The clonotype originates from a woman between 40 and 55 years old with active COVID-19. The sequencing sample was made of peripheral blood. The CDR3 here is CASSLDRANTGELFF. DNA of the CDR3: TGTGCCAGCAGCCTAGACAGGGCGAACACCGGGGAGCTGTTTTTT.